This T cell receptor (beta chain) came from a study of cytomegalovirus exposure and HLA in healthy donors. Across the whole study: The 120 or so validation repertoires were produced on the same platform as the 670 or so repertoires of the first cohort. This was reported in a later analysis.

While the first cohort had 500 to 700 subjects, the donors belonged to the separate validation cohort of roughly 120 subjects. This CDR3 has 13 residues. Germline CDR1 reads SGHNT; CDR2 reads YYREEE (reference sequence). V gave up 1 base and J gave up 8 bases, with 12 bases separating them. The assay was immunoSEQ multiplex PCR, and TCRdb's table has in-frame clones only and misses some. The top ten clones hold around 11% of a sample with some 260,000 clones, roughly 87% of them seen once. This clone came up once. Antigen specificity is unknown. Study results and caveats: One later analysis, an examination of the 120 validation repertoires, found that first-cohort TCR clusters tended to co-occur in them. Altogether, around 160 TCR beta chains were recorded as cytomegalovirus-associated.

Material for sequencing was PBMCs. The receptor comes from a man between 18 and 29 years old in good health and CMV-seropositive. The chain uses TRBV5-4 and TRBJ1-2, with D hard to call. The CDR3 here is CASSLILLGGYTF. For the CDR3, the DNA is TGTGCCAGCAGCTTGATCCTTTTAGGAGGCTACACCTTC.